Sequencing of this T cell receptor (beta chain) was carried out in a study of early T cells in non-severe SARS-CoV-2 infection. Study summary: Bulk RNA taken from unsorted whole blood was sequenced, leaving chains unpaired.

A few counts support this clonotype. The CDR3 consists of 12 residues. Trimming left V 3 bases short and J 6 bases short, with 9 bases between. In germline, CDR1 is KGHSH, CDR2 LQKENI. Individual cDNA molecules each received unique molecular identifiers attached to them. TCRdb itself ran the 5' RACE reads through MiXCR, one entry per CDR3 protein. Of tens of thousands of distinct CDR3 sequences listed, 9.3% are singletons. The sequence was obtained from an adult who was a healthcare worker with PCR-confirmed SARS-CoV-2 infection or an uninfected control (not recorded which). Material for sequencing was whole blood. V usage is TRBV18 and J usage is TRBJ2-7, with D possibly called TRBD1 or TRBD2 (6 bases each). The CDR3 region has the DNA TGTGCCAGCTCACCGGGGGGCGGCGAGCAGTACTTC. It translates to CASSPGGGEQYF.